This TCR beta chain originates from a study of cytomegalovirus exposure and HLA in healthy donors. Study summary: A prior analysis found 90 million to 120 million unique TCR beta sequences from approximately 190 million T cells. The study's findings and limits: The authors considered a cluster of highly shared sequence variants likely to be a sequencing artifact. HLA alleles were associated with fewer than 20,000 TCR beta sequences in a later analysis at 0.05 false discovery rate.

60 Vbeta and 13 Jbeta primers were used in PCR. Using immunoSEQ multiplex PCR, the repertoire was profiled, and TCRdb retains in-frame clones only, with some absent. The profile shows roughly 80,000 clones, around 70% of them singletons. This clone was observed a handful of times. Its antigen is unknown. The donors comprised healthy bone marrow donors. Material: PBMCs. The sequence derives from a woman aged 45-65 years in good health and CMV-seropositive.

The chain's CDR3 is CAHTGTGRWSGANVLTF. The CDR3 nucleotides read TGTGCCCACACCGGGACAGGGAGGTGGTCTGGGGCCAACGTCCTGACTTTC. The V and J genes are TRBV27 and TRBJ2-6, with 9 bases that match TRBD1. Germline-derived CDR1 and CDR2 are MNHEY and SMNVEV (reference sequence). Trimming took 11 bases from V and 1 from J; bases not matched to a gene: 12. This CDR3 comprises 17 residues.